Below are 24 T cell receptor beta chains sequenced from a single sample in a study of blood T cell repertoires in COVID-19. Produced via immunoSEQ multiplex PCR; TCRdb's table is partial and in-frame only. This table has some 20,000 clones, around 86% appearing once. The sample consisted of peripheral blood. Every receptor here comes from a man in his 70s with acute or convalescent COVID-19.

In nucleotides, the CDR3 is TGCGCCAGCAGCTCCGACGGGGTCGGGGACATTCAGTACTTC. This sequence encodes CASSSDGVGDIQYF. The genes are TRBV5-1 and TRBJ2-4; D is perhaps TRBD2 (5 bases). CDR1 SGHRS and CDR2 YFSETQ come from the germline V gene. Between the trimmed V and J ends, which lost 3 bases and 8 bases, there was a span of 15 bases. This CDR3 is 14 amino acids long.

The chain recombines TRBV27 with TRBJ1-2; D gene ambiguous. There are 13 residues in the CDR3. Germline V gives CDR1 MNHEY, CDR2 SMNVEV (reference sequence). Deletions cut 5 bases from V and 2 bases from J, with 9 bases between. The CDR3: CASSPSLNYGYTF. The CDR3 nucleotides are TGTGCCAGCAGTCCCTCCTTGAACTATGGCTACACCTTC.

The rearrangement joins TRBV5-1 to TRBJ2-2, with 9 bases lining up with TRBD1. CDR1 is SGHRS, CDR2 YFSETQ, per germline. V shed 7 bases, J shed 3 bases, and the junction held 4 bases outside the gene matches. This CDR3 has 14 amino acids. CDR3: CASRDREYTGELFF. CDR3 nucleotide sequence: TGCGCCAGCCGGGACAGGGAATACACCGGGGAGCTGTTTTTT.

V and J are TRBV18 and TRBJ2-5; 10 nucleotides align to TRBD2. The CDR3 spans 16 residues. The J segment lost 1 base and the V segment lost 3 bases, leaving 5 bases of the junction unmatched. CDR1 and CDR2 (germline): KGHSH, LQKENI. The CDR3 nucleotides are TGTGCCAGCTCACCGGGGCCTAGCGGGAGCCAAGAGACCCAGTACTTC. It specifies CASSPGPSGSQETQYF.

In its sample, this clone was seen a few times. The chain carries TRBV10-3 and TRBJ1-5; 8 bases are shared with TRBD1. This CDR3 region has 15 residues. Germline CDR1 is ENHRY and CDR2 is SYGVKD. V dropped 0 bases and J dropped 6; count of bases not matched to a gene: 4. The CDR3 spells CAISESDREGQPQHF. In DNA, the CDR3 is TGTGCCATCAGTGAGTCGGACAGGGAGGGTCAGCCCCAGCATTTT.

The V call is TRBV6-2 or TRBV6-3, the J call TRBJ1-1; TRBD1 aligns across 7 bases. This CDR3 is 16 amino acids long. Germline CDR1 reads MNHEY; CDR2 reads SVGEGT. Trimming at V came to 5 bases and at J to 4 bases, leaving 13 bases not matched to a gene. The CDR3 is CASSTELIGQVTEAFF. CDR3 sequence (DNA): TGTGCCAGCAGTACCGAATTGATAGGACAGGTCACTGAAGCTTTCTTT.

Only a few counts were recorded for this clone. The chain uses TRBV4-1 and TRBJ2-1; the match to TRBD2 covers 7 bases. Trimming cost V 0 bases and J 4 bases; bases outside gene matches: 12. The CDR3 is 18 residues long. CDR1 is MGHRA and CDR2 is YSYEKL in the germline V gene. The CDR3 region has the DNA TGCGCCAGCAGCCAAGAAGCCCCCCTGGAAGCGGGGTACAATGAGCAGTTCTTC. Protein product: CASSQEAPLEAGYNEQFF.

The CDR3 DNA reads TGTGCCAGCAGTTACAGGGTCCGCACCGGGGAGCTGTTTTTT. Protein sequence: CASSYRVRTGELFF. The chain employs TRBV7-2 and TRBJ2-2, with D possibly matching TRBD1 (6 bases). V lost 6 bases to trimming and J lost 4 bases, with 12 bases between them. Germline V gene data show CDR1 as SGHTA and CDR2 as FQGNSA. The CDR3 runs 14 residues.

J is TRBJ2-7 and V is TRBV3-1 (or the pseudogene TRBV3-2), with TRBD2 matching 11 bases. This CDR3 has 16 amino acids. Losses at the gene ends were 4 bases for V and 2 bases for J; bases not matched to a gene: 7. Germline values: CDR1 LGHDT, CDR2 YNNKEL (reference sequence). The CDR3 reads CASSPQGTSGPYEQYF. The CDR3 nucleotides are TGTGCCAGCAGCCCACAGGGGACTAGCGGTCCCTACGAGCAGTACTTC.

This chain connects TRBV6-5 to TRBJ2-7, with a tentative D call TRBD1 (6 bases). Germline loops: CDR1 MNHEY, CDR2 SVGAGI. The V gene lost 0 bases and the J gene lost 5 bases, with 14 bases spanning the gap. The CDR3 is 15 residues long. The chain's CDR3 is CASSYSGTSIDEQYF. The CDR3 DNA is TGTGCCAGCAGTTACTCCGGGACATCCATTGACGAGCAGTACTTC.

The chain couples TRBV6-4 to TRBJ2-7; 14 positions match TRBD2. There are 15 residues in the CDR3. Trimming cost V 3 bases and J 6 bases; bases outside gene matches: 4. CDR1 and CDR2 (germline): MRHNA, SNTAGT. The CDR3: CASSELGLAGAEQYF. DNA of the CDR3: TGTGCCAGCAGTGAACTGGGACTAGCGGGAGCCGAGCAGTACTTC.

The chain links TRBV9 to TRBJ2-7; D remains ambiguous. This CDR3 contains 14 residues. Germline V CDR1 and CDR2: SGDLS, YYNGEE. V lost 4 bases, J lost 1 base, and 12 bases lay in between. The CDR3 reads CASSPAPGSYEQYF. The CDR3 DNA sequence: TGTGCCAGCAGCCCCGCCCCCGGTTCCTACGAGCAGTACTTC.

The chain joins TRBV7-3 to TRBJ2-7; 9 nucleotides align to TRBD1. Per germline, CDR1 SGHTA and CDR2 FQGTGA. Trimming took 5 bases from V and 5 from J; bases not matched to a gene: 4. This CDR3 has 13 amino acids. The CDR3 DNA sequence: TGTGCCAGCAGCCCAAGGACAGGGGACGAGCAGTACTTC. It translates to CASSPRTGDEQYF.

V is TRBV19 and J is TRBJ2-5; the D gene is possibly TRBD2 (6 bases). Trimming left V 5 bases short and J 1 base short, with 11 bases between. In germline, CDR1 is LNHDA, CDR2 SQIVND (reference sequence). The CDR3 totals 14 residues. CDR3 sequence (DNA): TGTGCCAGTAGTGACGTTAGCGGCCAAGAGACCCAGTACTTC. The encoded protein is CASSDVSGQETQYF. The full variable domain, with the rest looked up from reference TRBV19 and TRBJ2-5, is DGGITQSPKYLFRKEGQNVTLSCEQNLNHDAMYWYRQDPGQGLRLIYYSQIVNDFQKGDIAEGYSVSREKKESFPLTVTSAQKNPTAFYLCASSDVSGQETQYFGPGTRLLVL.

This chain links TRBV7-2 with TRBJ1-5; TRBD1 is a possible D gene (5 bases). The CDR3 covers 15 residues. Germline loops: CDR1 SGHTA, CDR2 FQGNSA. V lost 1 base and J lost 4, with 11 bases in between. CDR3 coding DNA: TGTGCCAGCAGCTTAGTTCCCGGGGGAAATCAGCCCCAGCATTTT. Its protein product is CASSLVPGGNQPQHF.

This clone was found a few times. This chain uses TRBV3-1 (or the pseudogene TRBV3-2) with TRBJ1-4; D remains unclear. Trimming cost V 4 bases and J 7 bases, with 13 bases left between them. Germline V gene lookup returns CDR1 LGHDT and CDR2 YNNKEL (reference sequence). There are 14 residues in the CDR3. The CDR3 spells CASSPVLSGEKLFF. Written as DNA, the CDR3 is TGTGCCAGCAGCCCAGTCCTCTCGGGTGAAAAACTGTTTTTT.

This chain uses TRBV2 with TRBJ1-5; D is possibly TRBD1 (5 bases). Deletions cut 8 bases from V and 4 bases from J, with 18 bases between. This CDR3 has 15 amino acids. The germline V gene encodes CDR1 SNHLY and CDR2 FYNNEI. The CDR3 here is CASAGLTSGNQPQHF. Here the CDR3 DNA reads TGTGCCAGCGCCGGGCTCACGTCAGGGAATCAGCCCCAGCATTTT.

The CDR3, as DNA: TGTGCCAGCAGTTACGGGACAGGGAGAAGTAATGAAAAACTGTTTTTT. It yields the protein CASSYGTGRSNEKLFF. This rearrangement joins TRBV6-6 to TRBJ1-4, with TRBD1 identical over 9 bases. The V and J ends lost 2 bases and 4 bases, in that order; junction bases with no gene match: 5. Per the germline V gene, CDR1 is MNHNY and CDR2 is SVGAGI (reference sequence). There are 16 residues in the CDR3.

The J gene is TRBJ2-1, the V gene TRBV7-6; D uncertain. This CDR3 has 12 residues. Germline V gives CDR1 SGHVS, CDR2 FNYEAQ. With 5 bases removed from V and 4 bases from J, the gap between germline ends came to 6 bases. DNA for the CDR3: TGTGCCAGCAGCGCCGGGTACAATGAGCAGTTCTTC. It encodes CASSAGYNEQFF.

The chain uses TRBV5-1 and TRBJ2-7, with 7 bases matching TRBD2. Germline trimming cut 3 bases from V and 6 bases from J; bases unmatched to any gene: 9. This CDR3 contains 14 residues. The germline V gene has CDR1 SGHRS and CDR2 YFSETQ. The CDR3 region is CASSSSGLVVEQYF. The DNA for the CDR3 is TGCGCCAGCAGCTCCTCCGGACTAGTCGTCGAGCAGTACTTC.

The genes are TRBV9 and TRBJ2-1; D gene ambiguous. CDR1 is SGDLS and CDR2 is YYNGEE in the germline V gene. V lost 0 bases and J 1 base, leaving 8 bases between the germline ends. CDR3 length: 15 residues. DNA of the CDR3: TGTGCCAGCAGCGTAGATGGAGCATCCTACAATGAGCAGTTCTTC. Protein sequence: CASSVDGASYNEQFF.

The gene calls are TRBV6-1 and TRBJ2-7; 8 positions match TRBD2. Germline V gene sequence: CDR1 MNHNS, CDR2 SASEGT. The CDR3 is 17 amino acids. J lost 7 bases, V lost 2 bases, and 16 bases had no gene match. CDR3: CASSEMAAGGGLGEQYF. The CDR3 DNA sequence: TGTGCCAGCAGTGAAATGGCGGCGGGGGGAGGTCTGGGGGAGCAGTACTTC.

This clone counts as medium-sized. The chain couples TRBV5-4 to TRBJ2-5; TRBD2 is a possible D gene (6 bases). Between the trimmed V and J ends, which lost 0 bases and 2 bases, there was a span of 11 bases. The V gene's germline CDR1 is SGHNT and CDR2 YYREEE (reference sequence). This CDR3 is 15 amino acids long. CDR3 residues: CASSLGGVSQETQYF. CDR3 bases: TGTGCCAGCAGCTTGGGGGGGGTATCACAAGAGACCCAGTACTTC. Using reference TRBV5-4 and TRBJ2-5 for the parts outside the CDR3, the full variable domain is ETGVTQSPTHLIKTRGQQVTLRCSSQSGHNTVSWYQQALGQGPQFIFQYYREEENGRGNFPPRFSGLQFPNYSSELNVNALELDDSALYLCASSLGGVSQETQYFGPGTRLLVL.

The chain employs TRBV24-1 and TRBJ2-5; 8 nucleotides agree with TRBD1. Trimming removed 5 bases from V and 3 bases from J; junction bases left unmatched: 1. CDR3 length: 13 amino acids. The germline gives CDR1 KGHDR, CDR2 SFDVKD. CDR3 region: CATSAGGEETQYF. In DNA form, the CDR3 reads TGTGCCACCAGTGCAGGGGGCGAAGAGACCCAGTACTTC.